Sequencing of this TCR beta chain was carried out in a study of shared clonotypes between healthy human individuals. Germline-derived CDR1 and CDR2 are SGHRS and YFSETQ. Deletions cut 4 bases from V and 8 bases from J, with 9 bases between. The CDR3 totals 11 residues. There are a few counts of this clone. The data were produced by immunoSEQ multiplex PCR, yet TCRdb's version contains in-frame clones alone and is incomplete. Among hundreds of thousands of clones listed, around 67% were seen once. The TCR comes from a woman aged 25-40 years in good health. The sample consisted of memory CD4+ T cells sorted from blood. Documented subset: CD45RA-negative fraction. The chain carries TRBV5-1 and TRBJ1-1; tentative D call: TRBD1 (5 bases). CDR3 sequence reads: CASSESGEAFF. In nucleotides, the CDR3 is TGCGCCAGCAGCGAATCAGGGGAAGCTTTCTTT.